This TCR beta chain appears in the sequencing data of a study of cytotoxic CD8 clonotypes in ibrutinib-treated CLL. Across the study: Among the patients, roughly ten presented as relapsed/refractory and fewer than 16 as treatment-naive; approximately 17 showed unmutated IGHV. Response samples were taken after a median of about 12 months on treatment, range 6 to 36. The study's findings and limits: Baseline clonality, above age-matched healthy donor levels, tracked circulating CD8+ T-cell counts.

Genomic DNA for TCR beta libraries, roughly 2 micrograms, came from cryopreserved PBMCs. The CDR3 covers 15 residues. Trimming took 5 bases from V and 5 from J, leaving 15 bases between them. Per germline, CDR1 SGHTA and CDR2 FQGTGA. Profiling relied on immunoSEQ multiplex PCR, and the TCRdb table lists in-frame clones only, not all of them. The table records around 310,000 clones, 70% to 80% of them present only once. This clone was seen more than once but under ten times. Its matching antigen is unknown. Sequencing was performed on PBMCs, taken before ibrutinib treatment. The gene calls are TRBV7-3 and TRBJ2-2; the D is unclear. The receptor's source is a human donor with chronic lymphocytic leukemia. CDR3 loop: CASSQLGLLTGELFF. The CDR3 bases are TGTGCCAGCAGCCAGTTGGGGTTGTTGACCGGGGAGCTGTTTTTT. Full variable domain (outside the CDR3, taken from reference TRBV7-3 and TRBJ2-2): GAGVSQTPSNKVTEKGKYVELRCDPISGHTALYWYRQSLGQGPEFLIYFQGTGAADDSGLPNDRFFAVRPEGSVSTLKIQRTERGDSAVYLCASSQLGLLTGELFFGEGSRLTVL.